These 22 T cell receptor beta chains were sequenced from one sample in a study of blood T cell repertoires in COVID-19. The repertoire was sequenced with immunoSEQ multiplex PCR; TCRdb's copy has only in-frame clones and lacks some. Of some 23,000 clones in the sample, 80% to 85% were seen once. The source material was peripheral blood. These receptors all come from a woman older than 75 with acute or convalescent COVID-19.

This clone was seen a single time. The rearrangement joins TRBV4-1 to TRBJ2-1; 10 nucleotides line up with TRBD2. V lost 2 bases, J lost 9 bases, and 7 bases stayed unmatched. The CDR3 spans 15 residues. Germline loops: CDR1 MGHRA, CDR2 YSYEKL. The CDR3 here is CASSQRLAGDGEQFF. As DNA, the CDR3 is TGCGCCAGCAGCCAACGGCTAGCGGGAGATGGTGAGCAGTTCTTC.

The chain has TRBV5-1 and TRBJ1-1; D perhaps matches TRBD1 (6 bases). Trimming pared 4 bases from V and 1 base from J, leaving 8 bases between. The CDR3 spans 13 residues. Germline CDR1 reads SGHRS; CDR2 reads YFSETQ. CDR3 protein: CASSQGQNTEAFF. CDR3 sequence (DNA): TGCGCCAGCAGCCAGGGACAGAACACTGAAGCTTTCTTT.

V and J are TRBV13 and TRBJ1-4; maybe TRBD1 (6 bases). There are 17 residues in the CDR3. Trimming stripped 2 bases from V and 2 bases from J, with 15 bases between. CDR1 PRHDT and CDR2 FYEKMQ come from the germline V gene (reference sequence). The CDR3 DNA sequence: TGTGCCAGCAGCTTAAGGGCAGGGGCTTTTACTAATGAAAAACTGTTTTTT. It codes for CASSLRAGAFTNEKLFF.

The V gene is TRBV3-1 (or the pseudogene TRBV3-2), the J gene TRBJ1-2; D is unclear. The V and J ends lost 1 base and 0 bases respectively, with 15 bases between them. The CDR3 is 17 amino acids. The V gene's germline CDR1 is LGHDT and CDR2 YNNKEL (reference sequence). Here the CDR3 DNA reads TGTGCCAGCAGCCAAGGTTGGAGCCAGACCTCTAACTATGGCTACACCTTC. Translating it yields CASSQGWSQTSNYGYTF.

V usage is TRBV30 and J usage is TRBJ1-3; tentatively, D is TRBD1 (5 bases). CDR3 length: 15 residues. V was cut by 3 bases and J by 2 bases, with 14 bases left in between. Per germline, CDR1 GTSNPN and CDR2 SVGIG (reference sequence). The CDR3 protein is CAWSPKGVAGNTIYF. DNA of the CDR3: TGTGCCTGGAGCCCAAAAGGGGTAGCTGGAAACACCATATATTTT.

The chain carries TRBV7-8 and TRBJ1-1, with D unclear. With 1 base removed from V and 1 base from J, the gap between germline ends came to 10 bases. The CDR3 is 15 amino acids. Germline lookup yields CDR1 SGHVS and CDR2 FQNEAQ. The DNA for the CDR3 is TGTGCCAGCAGCTTAGGCCTTCGGGAGAACACTGAAGCTTTCTTT. Translated, it gives CASSLGLRENTEAFF.

The rearrangement links TRBV19 to TRBJ2-2, with 10 bases lining up with TRBD1. Germline lookup yields CDR1 LNHDA and CDR2 SQIVND (reference sequence). CDR3 length: 15 amino acids. Trimming at V came to 3 bases and at J to 5 bases, leaving 3 bases not matched to a gene. CDR3 sequence reads: CASSMGTGVTGELFF. The CDR3 coding sequence is TGTGCCAGTAGTATGGGGACAGGGGTGACCGGGGAGCTGTTTTTT. The full variable domain, with the rest looked up from reference TRBV19 and TRBJ2-2, is DGGITQSPKYLFRKEGQNVTLSCEQNLNHDAMYWYRQDPGQGLRLIYYSQIVNDFQKGDIAEGYSVSREKKESFPLTVTSAQKNPTAFYLCASSMGTGVTGELFFGEGSRLTVL.

The DNA for the CDR3 is TGCAGTGCTAGTAAGGGAGACTATGGCTACACCTTC. It is translated as CSASKGDYGYTF. The chain uses TRBV20-1 and TRBJ1-2; no firm D call. The CDR3 loop spans 12 amino acids. V was clipped by 3 bases and J by 3 bases, with 8 bases between them. Germline CDR1 DFQATT, CDR2 SNEGSKA (reference sequence).

This clone has a handful of counts. This chain connects TRBV5-4 to TRBJ2-6; TRBD2 is a possible D gene (5 bases). Germline CDR1 reads SGHNT; CDR2 reads YYREEE (reference sequence). With 0 bases removed from V and 4 bases from J, the gap between germline ends came to 8 bases. CDR3 length equals 15 residues. The chain's CDR3 is CASSLGGYGANVLTF. DNA for the CDR3: TGTGCCAGCAGCTTGGGAGGGTACGGGGCCAACGTCCTGACTTTC.

The genes are TRBV5-4 and TRBJ1-2; D is perhaps TRBD1 (6 bases). The CDR3 covers 15 residues. Germline V CDR1 and CDR2: SGHNT, YYREEE (reference sequence). V dropped 2 bases and J dropped 2 bases, with 13 bases sitting between them. The CDR3 DNA reads as TGTGCCAGCAGCTTAGCCCAGGGGTCGAACTATGGCTACACCTTC. This gives the protein CASSLAQGSNYGYTF.

The rearrangement links TRBV5-1 to TRBJ2-7, with 7 positions matching TRBD1. The germline V gene encodes CDR1 SGHRS and CDR2 YFSETQ. The V gene end was trimmed by 2 bases and the J gene end by 3 bases; junction bases not matched to a gene: 2. There are 13 residues in the CDR3. The CDR3 here is CASSLQGIYEQYF. Here the CDR3 DNA reads TGCGCCAGCAGCTTACAGGGGATCTACGAGCAGTACTTC.

The chain has TRBV5-1 and TRBJ2-1, with D unclear. CDR1 and CDR2 (germline): SGHRS, YFSETQ. The CDR3 loop spans 13 amino acids. The germline V and J ends were trimmed by 5 bases and 4 bases, with 10 bases remaining between them. CDR3 in amino acids: CASRLGEYNEQFF. The CDR3 bases are TGCGCCAGCAGACTCGGAGAGTACAATGAGCAGTTCTTC.

This chain links TRBV6-5 with TRBJ1-5; D not certain. Deletions cut 2 bases from V and 5 bases from J, with 10 bases between. CDR3 length: 14 residues. CDR1 and CDR2 from the germline V gene are MNHEY and SVGAGI. The CDR3 region has the DNA TGTGCCAGCAGTTACCTGGGAGGCGATCAGCCCCAGCATTTT. It encodes CASSYLGGDQPQHF.

CDR3 coding DNA: TGTGCCAGCAGTCCGACTAGGATTGTGACCGGGGAGCTGTTTTTT. Residues: CASSPTRIVTGELFF. This chain uses TRBV7-2 with TRBJ2-2; maybe TRBD2 (6 bases). The CDR3 is 15 residues long. CDR1 and CDR2 (germline): SGHTA, FQGNSA. V lost 6 bases, J lost 5 bases, and 16 bases lay in between. Full variable domain (rest looked up from reference TRBV7-2 and TRBJ2-2): GAGVSQSPSNKVTEKGKDVELRCDPISGHTALYWYRQSLGQGLEFLIYFQGNSAPDKSGLPSDRFSAERTGGSVSTLTIQRTQQEDSAVYLCASSPTRIVTGELFFGEGSRLTVL.

Only one count was recorded for this clone. The rearrangement uses TRBV3-1 (or the pseudogene TRBV3-2) and TRBJ1-5; a possible D gene is TRBD1 (5 bases). Germline V gives CDR1 LGHDT, CDR2 YNNKEL (reference sequence). Trimming cost V 0 bases and J 2 bases, with 11 bases left between them. CDR3 length equals 16 residues. In DNA form, the CDR3 reads TGTGCCAGCAGCCAAGAACGGAGCAGGGGCAATCAGCCCCAGCATTTT. As protein: CASSQERSRGNQPQHF.

V is TRBV6-1 and J is TRBJ1-5; D is unresolved. Germline-derived CDR1 and CDR2 are MNHNS and SASEGT. The V end was cut by 1 base, the J end by 7 bases, with 14 bases between. There are 15 residues in the CDR3. CDR3 sequence: CASSEGAPGVQPQHF. In nucleotides, the CDR3 is TGTGCCAGCAGTGAAGGTGCACCCGGAGTCCAGCCCCAGCATTTT.

This clone came up once. This chain joins TRBV5-4 and TRBJ1-1, with 7 positions matching TRBD1. The germline gives CDR1 SGHNT, CDR2 YYREEE (reference sequence). Losses at the gene ends were 2 bases for V and 0 bases for J; bases not matched to a gene: 7. CDR3 length: 16 amino acids. In DNA, the CDR3 is TGTGCCAGCAGCTTCGCCCCGACAGGGATGAACACTGAAGCTTTCTTT. Amino acid sequence: CASSFAPTGMNTEAFF.

This sequence joins TRBV7-9 and TRBJ2-2; TRBD1 might be the D (7 bases). Trimming left V 1 base short and J 4 bases short, with 10 bases between. Germline values: CDR1 SEHNR, CDR2 FQNEAQ (reference sequence). CDR3 length: 15 residues. The CDR3 protein is CASSLGQGGTGELFF. The DNA of the CDR3 is TGTGCCAGCAGCTTAGGGCAGGGGGGCACCGGGGAGCTGTTTTTT.

The chain uses TRBV3-1 (or the pseudogene TRBV3-2) and TRBJ1-1, with TRBD1 matching 8 bases. V lost 6 bases and J lost 2; bases outside the gene matches: 5. From germline, CDR1 is LGHDT and CDR2 YNNKEL (reference sequence). This CDR3 is 14 amino acids long. The CDR3 spells CASRGQGSNTEAFF. Here the CDR3 DNA reads TGTGCCAGCAGAGGACAGGGCTCTAACACTGAAGCTTTCTTT.

The V call is TRBV5-1, the J call TRBJ2-1, with 9 bases aligning to TRBD2. There are 16 residues in the CDR3. The J segment lost 6 bases and the V segment lost 0 bases, leaving 7 bases of the junction unmatched. In germline, CDR1 is SGHRS, CDR2 YFSETQ. Here the CDR3 DNA reads TGCGCCAGCAGCTTGGGTAATAGCGGGGGCTCCAATGAGCAGTTCTTC. This gives the protein CASSLGNSGGSNEQFF.

The V call is TRBV9, the J call TRBJ2-1, with TRBD2 matching 11 bases. V gave up 4 bases and J gave up 4 bases; unmatched junction bases: 7. Germline V gives CDR1 SGDLS, CDR2 YYNGEE. This CDR3 is 16 amino acids long. In nucleotides, the CDR3 is TGTGCCAGCAGCTTCAGCGGGACTAGCGGTTACAATGAGCAGTTCTTC. Translating it yields CASSFSGTSGYNEQFF.

This chain connects TRBV3-1 (or the pseudogene TRBV3-2) to TRBJ2-3, with 10 bases aligning to TRBD2. Germline assignment: CDR1 LGHDT and CDR2 YNNKEL (reference sequence). J lost 4 bases, V lost 6 bases, and 7 bases had no gene match. The CDR3 length is 15 residues. The CDR3 loop is CASSYTSGAPDTQYF. The CDR3 coding sequence is TGTGCCAGCAGTTATACTAGCGGGGCGCCAGATACGCAGTATTTT.